The 20 T cell receptor beta chains below all came from one sample that was sequenced in a study of T cells in Graves' hyperthyroidism and ophthalmopathy. Amplified regions were TCR beta CDR3 sequences from RNA transcripts. A first-round RT-PCR of the TCR CDR3 used the HTBI primer set. Each CDR3 protein is one row after TCRdb ran MiXCR on the multiplex PCR reads. The repertoire has about 400,000 distinct CDR3 sequences, more than 15% of them found once; the top ten carry about 14%. The sequencing sample was made of blood. These receptors all stem from a woman aged 18-29 years with Graves' hyperthyroidism.

This clonotype appeared many times. The V call is TRBV20-1, the J call TRBJ2-7, with 7 positions matching TRBD2. The V segment lost 7 bases and the J segment 6 bases; nucleotides outside the gene matches: 12. Germline V CDR1 and CDR2: DFQATT, SNEGSKA (reference sequence). This CDR3 is 13 amino acids long. The CDR3 protein is CSVTHLAVGEQYF. CDR3 coding DNA: TGCAGTGTGACCCATCTAGCGGTCGGCGAGCAGTACTTC.

This clonotype is a singleton in its sample. The chain is built from TRBV10-3 and TRBJ1-3; D gene unclear. Germline CDR1 reads ENHRY; CDR2 reads SYGVKD. This CDR3 is 14 amino acids long. The V end lost 10 bases, the J end lost 0 bases, and 13 bases lay between the germline ends. The CDR3 sequence: CATRTESSGNTIYF. The CDR3 bases are TGTGCCACCCGGACGGAGAGCTCTGGAAACACCATATATTTT.

Many counts were recorded for this clonotype. The rearrangement joins TRBV6-2 or TRBV6-3 to TRBJ2-7, with TRBD1 as a possible D gene (6 bases). Trimming shortened V by 0 bases and J by 6 bases, and 15 bases separated the two germline ends. Germline CDR1 is MNHEY and CDR2 is SVGEGT. This CDR3 is built from 15 residues. The CDR3 sequence: CASSYSSARGGEQYF. The CDR3 DNA reads TGTGCCAGCAGTTACTCTTCTGCCAGGGGCGGCGAGCAGTACTTC.

This clonotype was recorded many times. In DNA, the CDR3 is TGTGCCAGCAGCTCGAGGAGGAACACTGAAGCTTTCTTT. Protein sequence: CASSSRRNTEAFF. This chain joins TRBV11-2 and TRBJ1-1; D gene ambiguous. From germline, CDR1 is SGHAT and CDR2 FQNNGV. The length of the CDR3 is 13 residues. Trimming left V 4 bases short and J 1 base short, with 7 bases between.

At least ten counts were recorded for this clonotype. This chain connects TRBV13 to TRBJ2-1; no firm D call. This CDR3 contains 12 residues. V dropped 0 bases and J dropped 9 bases, with 6 bases sitting between them. Germline V CDR1 and CDR2: PRHDT, FYEKMQ (reference sequence). CDR3 coding DNA: TGTGCCAGCAGCTTAGGGCGCCTTGAGCAGTTCTTC. As protein: CASSLGRLEQFF.

This clonotype has only a few counts. V usage is TRBV6-2 or TRBV6-3 and J usage is TRBJ1-2, with 8 bases fitting TRBD1. V gave up 5 bases and J gave up 2 bases; unmatched junction bases: 7. The V gene's germline CDR1 is MNHEY and CDR2 SVGEGT. The CDR3 runs to 15 residues. The CDR3, as DNA: TGTGCCAGCAGTGAACGGGGGACAGGCAACTATGGCTACACCTTC. Protein: CASSERGTGNYGYTF.

Remarks on this clonotype: The junction differs from germline at one of its ends, possibly a read error. V and J are TRBV6-1 and TRBJ1-1; unclear D gene. The CDR3 is made up of 13 amino acids. In germline, CDR1 is MNHNS, CDR2 SASEGT. For the CDR3, the DNA is TGTGCCGGCAGACTCAACTCGAACACTGAAGCCTTCTTT. Amino acid sequence: CAGRLNSNTEAFF.

This clonotype was detected many times. The chain combines TRBV5-6 with TRBJ1-1, with 7 nucleotides matching TRBD1. CDR1 is SGHDT, CDR2 YYEEEE, per germline. J lost 8 bases, V lost 1 base, and 14 bases had no gene match. The CDR3 loop spans 16 amino acids. As DNA, the CDR3 is TGTGCCAGCAGCTTGCCAACAGGGGACCCTTGGAAGGAAGCTTTCTTT. Protein sequence: CASSLPTGDPWKEAFF.

This clonotype has at least ten counts. The CDR3 region has the DNA TGCGCCAGCAGCTTGACGAGTGGGACGGGCAGAGAGCAGTTCTTC. It encodes CASSLTSGTGREQFF. The V call is TRBV5-1, the J call TRBJ2-1; D may correspond to TRBD1 or TRBD2 (5 bases each). This CDR3 spans 15 amino acids. Germline V gene lookup returns CDR1 SGHRS and CDR2 YFSETQ. The V end lost 1 base, the J end lost 10 bases, and 18 bases lay between the germline ends.

This clonotype was seen repeatedly, ten times or more. This sequence joins TRBV28 and TRBJ2-7, with 8 bases fitting TRBD1. This CDR3 spans 16 amino acids. Germline V gene lookup returns CDR1 MDHEN and CDR2 SYDVKM. J was trimmed by 6 bases and V by 4 bases; bases with no gene match: 14. The CDR3 here is CASSSWTGTKFIEQYF. The CDR3 coding sequence is TGTGCCAGCAGTTCCTGGACAGGGACGAAATTTATCGAGCAGTACTTC.

This clonotype was detected many times. Mismatch with germline at one junction end may stem from a read error. The chain links TRBV7-7 to TRBJ2-5, with 7 positions matching TRBD2. Germline CDR1 is SSHAT and CDR2 is FNYEAQ (reference sequence). The CDR3 is 16 amino acids. CDR3 nucleotides: TGTGCTAGCAGCCTCCTCCTTGCGGGAGTCGGAGAGACCCAGTACTTC. Residues: CASSLLLAGVGETQYF.

This clonotype has a handful of counts. This CDR3 reads CASAPGLNYEQYF. The CDR3, as DNA: TGTGCCAGCGCACCGGGACTCAACTACGAGCAGTACTTC. The V gene is TRBV9, the J gene TRBJ2-7, with TRBD2 as a possible D gene (6 bases). This CDR3 has 13 residues. Trimming took 7 bases from V and 3 from J, leaving 14 bases between them. CDR1 and CDR2 from the germline V gene are SGDLS and YYNGEE.

This clonotype occurred many times. This rearrangement joins TRBV19 to TRBJ2-3; D gene unclear. CDR3 length: 15 amino acids. Between the trimmed V and J ends, which lost 3 bases and 2 bases, there was a span of 12 bases. Germline V CDR1 and CDR2: LNHDA, SQIVND (reference sequence). CDR3 DNA sequence: TGTGCCAGTAGTATCGATGCTGGCCACACAGATACGCAGTATTTT. Protein: CASSIDAGHTDTQYF.

This clonotype showed up many times. This sequence joins TRBV29-1 and TRBJ2-3; 7 bases are shared with TRBD1. Germline V gene lookup returns CDR1 SQVTM and CDR2 ANQGSEA. Losses at the gene ends were 4 bases for V and 2 bases for J; bases not matched to a gene: 3. The CDR3 sequence is 13 residues long. The CDR3 loop reads CSVGTGVTDTQYF. In DNA, the CDR3 is TGCAGCGTTGGGACAGGCGTCACAGATACGCAGTATTTT.

This clonotype came up many times. This chain uses TRBV5-1 with TRBJ2-2, with D perhaps being TRBD1 or TRBD2 (5 bases each). Germline V gene lookup returns CDR1 SGHRS and CDR2 YFSETQ. The V and J ends lost 4 bases and 4 bases respectively, with 11 bases between them. The CDR3 runs to 14 residues. CDR3 region: CASSQGASTGELFF. The DNA of the CDR3 is TGCGCCAGCAGCCAGGGAGCATCCACCGGGGAGCTGTTTTTT.

This clonotype has only a few counts. V is TRBV7-2 and J is TRBJ2-2, with a possible D match to TRBD1 (6 bases). This CDR3 region has 15 residues. Germline CDR1 is SGHTA and CDR2 is FQGNSA. The V end was cut by 5 bases, the J end by 2 bases, with 12 bases between. The CDR3 DNA sequence: TGTGCCAGCAGCCTCCGGGACACAAACACCGGGGAGCTGTTTTTT. This translates into CASSLRDTNTGELFF.

The chain combines TRBV7-2 with TRBJ2-5; possibly TRBD1 for D (8 bases). With 6 bases removed from V and 5 bases from J, the gap between germline ends came to 16 bases. The CDR3 is 14 amino acids. Germline CDR1 is SGHTA and CDR2 is FQGNSA. CDR3 coding DNA: TGTGCCAGCAGTTTCGGACAGGGAGGGGAGACCCAGTACTTC. It encodes CASSFGQGGETQYF.

In its sample, this clonotype was seen many times. V and J are TRBV6-1 and TRBJ2-7; either TRBD1 or TRBD2 may supply D (5 bases each). Germline V lookup: CDR1 MNHNS, CDR2 SASEGT. The CDR3 runs 13 residues. The ends were cut back, 7 bases at V and 4 bases at J, with 14 bases in the middle. The CDR3 DNA is TGTGCCAGCAAAATGTGGGGGATGTACGAGCAGTACTTC. It specifies CASKMWGMYEQYF.

The sample holds one count of this clonotype. A clone one base away is much larger, so this may be a read error. The gene calls are TRBV7-2 and TRBJ1-2; tentative D call: TRBD1 (6 bases). Germline V gene sequence: CDR1 SGHTA, CDR2 FQGNSA. The CDR3 has 16 residues. The CDR3 DNA sequence: TGTGCCAGCAGCCACCCTAAAAAAGGGGGGCGTCTTGGCTACGCCTTC. Residues: CASSHPKKGGRLGYAF.

Ten or more counts support this clonotype. The V gene is TRBV10-3, the J gene TRBJ1-5; 8 nucleotides agree with TRBD1. CDR1 ENHRY and CDR2 SYGVKD come from the germline V gene. The ends lost 10 bases at V and 6 bases at J; junction bases unmatched: 11. The CDR3 sequence is 14 residues long. The CDR3 DNA reads as TGTGCCACGGGAACAGGGGGAAGATTTCAGCCCCAGCATTTT. It encodes CATGTGGRFQPQHF.